Listed below are T cell receptor beta chains from one sample, sequenced in a study of blood T cell repertoires in COVID-19. TCRdb keeps only in-frame clones here, not all; method: immunoSEQ multiplex PCR. The sample lists under 250,000 clones; around 91% were seen once. Sequenced input: PBMCs or T cells enriched from blood (not recorded which). These receptors were collected from a woman younger than 30 in a cohort exposed to, infected with or recovered from COVID-19 (not recorded which). Both conserved end residues are part of each CDR3. Clone size is stated in some rows and not others, as once, few, many or a class when expanded.

clone_size	v_call	j_call	cdr3_aa
-	TRBV6-1	TRBJ1-1	CASSETGNTEAFF
-	TRBV7-9	TRBJ2-7	CASSTGQGNYEQYF
-	TRBV24-1	TRBJ1-5	CATSDAQGSNQPQHF
-	TRBV14	TRBJ2-1	CASQGLSGGNEQFF
-	TRBV27	TRBJ2-7	CASSLSVQGYEQYF
once	TRBV5-1	TRBJ2-2	CASSFQQANTGELFF
-	TRBV19	TRBJ1-1	CASSSLGGAHTEAFF
-	TRBV27	TRBJ2-5	CASSLLRTQETQYF
-	TRBV6-6	TRBJ1-2	CASSPRTDSRPPLSYGYTF
-	TRBV7-3	TRBJ2-1	CASSPGQDLEQFF
few	TRBV2	TRBJ1-2	CASSEQGKDYGYTF
few	TRBV5-1	TRBJ2-2	CASSKMTGGFGELFF
-	TRBV18	TRBJ1-3	CASSRDRVGNTIYF
-	TRBV28	TRBJ1-5	CASSPDTSSNQPQHF
-	TRBV12-3/TRBV12-4	TRBJ2-5	CASSYDSEETQYF
once	TRBV5-4	TRBJ1-4	CASSLAATNEKLFF
-	TRBV14	TRBJ1-2	CASSQGAQFFGYTF
-	TRBV7-2	TRBJ2-1	CASSSTSGVEQFF
-	TRBV5-4	TRBJ2-7	CASSSRTGGPYEQYF
-	TRBV11-3	TRBJ2-2	CASSLGDSYTGELFF
-	TRBV19	TRBJ1-2	CASSTVGGYTF
-	TRBV7-2	TRBJ2-7	CASSLELQSSYEQYF
-	TRBV7-8	TRBJ1-5	CASSPRTGTNQPQHF
many	TRBV7-2	TRBJ2-3	CASSFSWGGTDTQYF
-	TRBV7-9	TRBJ1-3	CASSLMASGNTIYF
-	TRBV13	TRBJ2-2	CASSDTGKGAGDWLEGELFF
-	TRBV4-1	TRBJ2-1	CASSQDIGGYSYNEQFF
-	TRBV6-5	TRBJ1-4	CASSYRGGNNEKLFF
-	TRBV6-1	TRBJ2-7	CASSLRVNEQYF
-	TRBV27	TRBJ2-3	CASSLLAGLTDTQYF
-	TRBV6-1	TRBJ2-7	CASSEGTGTTYEQYF
-	TRBV18	TRBJ1-1	CASSPPQILNTEAFF
-	TRBV4-1	TRBJ2-7	CASSPGQGAYEQYF
-	TRBV30	TRBJ1-1	CAPSRSWRETEAFF
-	TRBV7-3	TRBJ2-7	CASSQGLAGEQYF
-	TRBV5-1	TRBJ1-2	CASSFGGTGESYGYTF
-	TRBV28	TRBJ1-5	CASSLTQAYQPQHF
-	TRBV30	TRBJ1-5	CAWAAQGGQPQHF
-	TRBV9	TRBJ1-5	CASSTGTAHQPQHF
few	TRBV11-2	TRBJ2-7	CASSLEESRGPYEQYF
-	TRBV11-2	TRBJ2-7	CASSLGLATAYEQYF
-	TRBV6-5	TRBJ2-1	CASRISGGYNEQFF
-	TRBV5-5	TRBJ2-3	CASSSSSTDTQYF
-	TRBV28	TRBJ1-3	CASSLVSRSGNTIYF
few	TRBV6-5	TRBJ1-1	CASSYGGTYTEAFF
-	TRBV2	TRBJ1-1	CASSGGTDRNAEAFF
once	TRBV7-3	TRBJ2-7	CASSLNRDYEQYF
-	TRBV24-1	TRBJ1-5	CATSPRAAGGNQPQHF
-	TRBV9	TRBJ1-2	CASSKEGAGYGYTF
-	TRBV5-1	TRBJ2-2	CASSLDQREVTGELFF
-	TRBV10-2	TRBJ1-2	CASSESRTGGPGTF